This T cell receptor (beta chain) was obtained from a study of blood T cell repertoires in COVID-19. Study-level information: Both acute and convalescent COVID-19 samples were obtained from the United States, Italy and Spain. Sources were T cells, B-cell-depleted T cells, or PBMCs; the material itself was cDNA or gDNA.

As originally analysed: Reference gene primer amplification gave nucleated cell count estimates. Measured with immunoSEQ multiplex PCR; TCRdb has only the in-frame clones, and not every one. Clone size and V and J calls were adopted from that table, with D and trimming inferred from the DNA. In the table there are some 240,000 clones, roughly 88% of which are singletons. Germline V gives CDR1 SGHRS, CDR2 YFSETQ. This CDR3 is built from 13 residues. Trimming shortened V by 5 bases and J by 0 bases, and 7 bases separated the two germline ends. V gene TRBV5-1 combines with J gene TRBJ2-3; weak D call: TRBD1 (5 bases). Sequencing was done on a sample of peripheral blood. The receptor was derived from a woman aged 40 to 49 who had recovered from COVID-19. CDR3 in DNA: TGCGCCAGCAGTCAGGGTAGCACAGATACGCAGTATTTT. Its translation: CASSQGSTDTQYF.